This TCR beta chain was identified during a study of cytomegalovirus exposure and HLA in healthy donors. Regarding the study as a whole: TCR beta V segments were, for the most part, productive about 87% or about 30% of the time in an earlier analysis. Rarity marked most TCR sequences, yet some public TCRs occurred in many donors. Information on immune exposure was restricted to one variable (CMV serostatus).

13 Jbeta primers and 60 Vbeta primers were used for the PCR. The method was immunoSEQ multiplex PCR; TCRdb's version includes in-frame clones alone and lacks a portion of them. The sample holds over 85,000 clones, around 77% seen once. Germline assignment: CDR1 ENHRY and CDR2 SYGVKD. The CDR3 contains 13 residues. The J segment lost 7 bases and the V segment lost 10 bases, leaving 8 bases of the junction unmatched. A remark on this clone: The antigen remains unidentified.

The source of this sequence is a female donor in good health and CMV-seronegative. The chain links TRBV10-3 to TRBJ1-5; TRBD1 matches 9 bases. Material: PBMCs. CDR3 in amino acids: CATSGQGDQPQHF. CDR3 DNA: TGTGCCACTTCGGGACAGGGAGACCAGCCCCAGCATTTT.